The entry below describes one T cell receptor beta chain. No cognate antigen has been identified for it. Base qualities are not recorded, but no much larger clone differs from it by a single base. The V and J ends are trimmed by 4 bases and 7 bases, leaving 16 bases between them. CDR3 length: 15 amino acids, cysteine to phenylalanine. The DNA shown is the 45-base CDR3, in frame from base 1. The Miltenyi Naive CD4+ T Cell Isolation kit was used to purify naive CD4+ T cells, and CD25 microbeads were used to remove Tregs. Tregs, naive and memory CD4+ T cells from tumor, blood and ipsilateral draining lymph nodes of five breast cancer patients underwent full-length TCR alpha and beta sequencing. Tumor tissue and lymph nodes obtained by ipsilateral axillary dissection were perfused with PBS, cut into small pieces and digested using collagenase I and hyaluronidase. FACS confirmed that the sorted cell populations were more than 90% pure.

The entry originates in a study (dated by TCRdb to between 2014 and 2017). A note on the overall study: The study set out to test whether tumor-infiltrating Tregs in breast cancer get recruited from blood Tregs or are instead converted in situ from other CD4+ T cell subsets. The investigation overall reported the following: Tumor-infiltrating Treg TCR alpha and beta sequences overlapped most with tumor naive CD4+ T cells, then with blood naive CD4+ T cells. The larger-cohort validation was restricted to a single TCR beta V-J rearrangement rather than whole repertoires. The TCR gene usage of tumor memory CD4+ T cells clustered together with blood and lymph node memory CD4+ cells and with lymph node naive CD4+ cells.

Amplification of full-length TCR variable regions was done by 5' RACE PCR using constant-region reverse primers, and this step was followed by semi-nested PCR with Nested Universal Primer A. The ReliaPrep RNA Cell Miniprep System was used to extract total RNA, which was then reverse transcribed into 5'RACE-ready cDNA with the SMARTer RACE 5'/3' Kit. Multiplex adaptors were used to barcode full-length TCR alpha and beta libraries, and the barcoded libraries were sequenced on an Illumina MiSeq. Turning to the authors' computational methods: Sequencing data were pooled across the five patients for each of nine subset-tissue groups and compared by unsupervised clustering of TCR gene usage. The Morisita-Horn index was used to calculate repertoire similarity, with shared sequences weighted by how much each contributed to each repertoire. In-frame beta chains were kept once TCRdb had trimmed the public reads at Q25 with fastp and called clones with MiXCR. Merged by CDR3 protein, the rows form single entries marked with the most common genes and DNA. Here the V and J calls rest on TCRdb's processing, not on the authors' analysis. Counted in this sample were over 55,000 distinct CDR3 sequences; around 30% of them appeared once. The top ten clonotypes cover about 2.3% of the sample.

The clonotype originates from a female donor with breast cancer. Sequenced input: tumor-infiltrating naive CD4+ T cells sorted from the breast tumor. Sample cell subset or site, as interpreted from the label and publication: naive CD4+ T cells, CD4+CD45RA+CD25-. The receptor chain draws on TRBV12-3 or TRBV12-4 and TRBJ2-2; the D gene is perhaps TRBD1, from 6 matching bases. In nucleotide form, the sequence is TGTGCCAGCAGTTGGGGACAAGGGAAGGGCGGGGAGCTGTTTTTT. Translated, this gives CASSWGQGKGGELFF.